These 26 T cell receptor beta chains came from one sample sequenced in a study of response to subunit inactivated influenza vaccine. TCRdb analysed the RT-PCR reads with MiXCR anew, one entry per CDR3 protein. The data hold 400,000 to 650,000 distinct CDR3 sequences, with more than 7% observed a single time. Sequencing was performed on PBMCs from blood, taken roughly 24 months after vaccination. The receptor set was obtained from a man between 50 and 69 years old who received an inactivated influenza vaccine.

The J gene is TRBJ2-3, the V gene TRBV3-1; perhaps TRBD2 as D (5 bases). This CDR3 contains 15 residues. The V end lost 0 bases, the J end lost 1 base, and 8 bases lay between the germline ends. Germline V lookup: CDR1 LGHDT, CDR2 YNNKEL (reference sequence). The CDR3 loop reads CASSQEWTRTDTQYF. The CDR3 DNA reads TGTGCCAGCAGCCAAGAATGGACTCGCACAGATACGCAGTATTTT.

This clonotype was observed at least ten times. The CDR3 loop is CAYGGEKLFF. CDR3 DNA sequence: TGTGCCTATGGAGGTGAAAAACTGTTTTTT. The chain couples TRBV7-9 to TRBJ1-4, with D unresolved. The germline V gene has CDR1 SEHNR and CDR2 FQNEAQ (reference sequence). V gave up 11 bases and J gave up 7 bases, with 8 bases separating them. The length of the CDR3 is 10 residues.

V usage is TRBV28 and J usage is TRBJ2-1; tentatively, D is TRBD1 (6 bases). V shed 6 bases and J shed 0 bases, with 12 bases lying between them. Germline lookup yields CDR1 MDHEN and CDR2 SYDVKM. The CDR3 contains 15 residues. The CDR3 DNA is TGTGCCAGCAGACCCATGGACAGCTCCTACAATGAGCAGTTCTTC. This gives the protein CASRPMDSSYNEQFF.

This clonotype was found many times. The V call is TRBV7-8, the J call TRBJ2-7; D possibly corresponds to TRBD2 (6 bases). CDR3 length equals 16 residues. CDR1 is SGHVS and CDR2 is FQNEAQ in the germline V gene. Between the trimmed V and J ends, which lost 2 bases and 2 bases, there was a span of 16 bases. CDR3 DNA sequence: TGTGCCAGCAGCTTAATGACTAGTTCCCTCACCTACGAGCAGTACTTC. Translating it yields CASSLMTSSLTYEQYF.

This clonotype has ten or more counts. This rearrangement joins TRBV25-1 to TRBJ2-1; 12 bases line up with TRBD2. The V segment lost 4 bases and the J segment 5 bases; nucleotides outside the gene matches: 6. There are 16 residues in the CDR3. Germline V lookup: CDR1 MGHDK, CDR2 SYGVNS. CDR3: CASSARTSGENNEQFF. DNA for the CDR3: TGTGCCAGCAGTGCCCGGACTAGCGGGGAAAACAATGAGCAGTTCTTC.

This sequence joins TRBV15 and TRBJ2-1; 9 nucleotides match TRBD2. After removal of 3 bases from V and 6 bases from J, the junction contained 6 bases not matched to a gene. The CDR3 covers 15 residues. Per the germline V gene, CDR1 is LNHNV and CDR2 is YYDKDF (reference sequence). The CDR3 loop reads CATSSSGRRSNEQFF. The CDR3 bases are TGTGCCACCAGCAGTAGCGGGAGAAGGTCCAATGAGCAGTTCTTC.

Only a few counts were recorded for this clonotype. This chain joins TRBV15 and TRBJ1-5; D gene uncertain. From germline, CDR1 is LNHNV and CDR2 YYDKDF (reference sequence). Trimming removed 0 bases at V and 4 bases at J, with 4 bases between. The CDR3 has 13 residues. The CDR3 DNA reads as TGTGCCACCAGCAGAGATTTGAATCAGCCCCAGCATTTT. Protein product: CATSRDLNQPQHF.

This chain joins TRBV20-1 and TRBJ2-7; 11 bases map to TRBD1. The trim removed 5 bases at V and 5 bases at J, leaving 8 bases unmatched. The germline V gene has CDR1 DFQATT and CDR2 SNEGSKA (reference sequence). The CDR3 is made up of 14 amino acids. CDR3: CSAHRTGGLNEQYF. Written as DNA, the CDR3 is TGCAGTGCTCATAGGACAGGGGGCCTAAACGAGCAGTACTTC.

The rearrangement uses TRBV12-5 and TRBJ2-7; 9 positions agree with TRBD1. The CDR3 totals 14 residues. From germline, CDR1 is LGHNT and CDR2 FRNRAP. The ends lost 1 base at V and 2 bases at J; junction bases unmatched: 0. As DNA, the CDR3 is TGTGCTAGTGGTTTGGACAGGGGGCCCTACGAGCAGTACTTC. As protein: CASGLDRGPYEQYF.

This clonotype has only a few counts. CDR3 coding DNA: TGTGCCAGCAGCCTAGACTATACCTCGATGATTTACGAGCAGTACTTC. This sequence encodes CASSLDYTSMIYEQYF. The gene calls are TRBV27 and TRBJ2-7; D is possibly TRBD2 (5 bases). The CDR3 extends over 16 amino acids. Trimming stripped 6 bases from V and 4 bases from J, with 22 bases between. Germline lookup yields CDR1 MNHEY and CDR2 SMNVEV (reference sequence).

This clonotype appeared a few times. At one end, the junction sequence differs from germline, possibly due to a read error. CDR3 sequence reads: CASSLEVSPLHF. The DNA of the CDR3 is TGTGCCAGCAGTTTAGAAGTTTCACCCCTCCACTTT. The rearrangement links TRBV7-2 to TRBJ1-6, with D unclear. This CDR3 comprises 12 residues. Germline V gene data show CDR1 as SGHTA and CDR2 as FQGNSA.

The chain is built from TRBV2 and TRBJ2-7; 8 bases align to TRBD2. J was trimmed by 6 bases and V by 1 base; bases with no gene match: 2. This CDR3 is built from 13 residues. Germline CDR1 SNHLY, CDR2 FYNNEI. The CDR3 is CASSEERGREQYF. CDR3 DNA sequence: TGTGCCAGCAGTGAAGAGCGGGGGCGCGAGCAGTACTTC.

This clonotype was picked up many times. The V call is TRBV12-3 or TRBV12-4, the J call TRBJ1-4, with 8 bases identical to TRBD1. J gave up 8 bases and V 6 bases, and 5 bases lay outside the gene matches. CDR3 size: 13 residues. CDR3: CASSLQGGEKLFF. The CDR3 DNA reads as TGTGCCAGCAGCCTACAGGGGGGCGAAAAACTGTTTTTT.

This rearrangement joins TRBV28 to TRBJ2-1; tentatively, D is TRBD2 (6 bases). V lost 5 bases to trimming and J lost 9 bases, with 17 bases between them. The CDR3 loop spans 14 amino acids. Germline values: CDR1 MDHEN, CDR2 SYDVKM. The CDR3 DNA is TGTGCCAGCAGTCGGCGGGGACCGCACGGTGAGCAGTTCTTC. It yields the protein CASSRRGPHGEQFF. The entire variable domain, with the rest obtained from reference TRBV28 and TRBJ2-1, is as follows: DVKVTQSSRYLVKRTGEKVFLECVQDMDHENMFWYRQDPGLGLRLIYFSYDVKMKEKGDIPEGYSVSREKKERFSLILESASTNQTSMYLCASSRRGPHGEQFFGPGTRLTVL.

In its sample, this clonotype was seen a few times. The rearrangement uses TRBV20-1 and TRBJ2-3; TRBD2 is a possible D gene (5 bases). This CDR3 contains 14 residues. CDR1 and CDR2 from the germline V gene are DFQATT and SNEGSKA (reference sequence). V was cut by 6 bases and J by 1 base, with 14 bases left in between. This CDR3 is CSAPVLRGTDTQYF. CDR3 nucleotide sequence: TGCAGTGCCCCTGTCCTGCGGGGCACAGATACGCAGTATTTT.

This clonotype was counted a few times. V is TRBV5-1 and J is TRBJ2-3; D is ambiguous. From germline, CDR1 is SGHRS and CDR2 YFSETQ. V was cut by 0 bases and J by 6 bases, with 8 bases left in between. The CDR3 sequence is 13 residues long. CDR3 nucleotide sequence: TGCGCCAGCAGCTTGGGGCTCCCCGATACGCAGTATTTT. Its translation is CASSLGLPDTQYF.

This chain uses TRBV3-1 with TRBJ2-1, with D possibly TRBD2 on 5 matching bases. Germline CDR1 LGHDT, CDR2 YNNKEL (reference sequence). The CDR3 covers 15 residues. V was trimmed by 4 bases and J by 3 bases, leaving 13 bases between them. The CDR3 reads CASSPVLGSYNEQFF. DNA for the CDR3: TGTGCCAGCAGCCCCGTATTGGGGAGCTACAATGAGCAGTTCTTC.

This clonotype was counted only a few times. J is TRBJ1-1 and V is TRBV5-1, with D possibly TRBD1 on 5 matching bases. The CDR3 has 15 amino acids. CDR1 and CDR2 (germline): SGHRS, YFSETQ. Trimming stripped 3 bases from V and 5 bases from J, with 17 bases between. CDR3 residues: CASSSRTSVGTEAFF. CDR3 nucleotide sequence: TGCGCCAGCAGCTCTAGGACATCGGTGGGGACTGAAGCTTTCTTT.

This chain connects TRBV5-1 to TRBJ1-4; maybe TRBD1 (5 bases). V shed 1 base and J shed 2 bases, with 9 bases lying between them. The CDR3 spans 15 residues. Germline CDR1 SGHRS, CDR2 YFSETQ. The CDR3 region is CASSLTGRTNEKLFF. The CDR3 DNA reads TGCGCCAGCAGCTTGACGGGACGGACTAATGAAAAACTGTTTTTT.

This clonotype has a count of ten or more. The chain uses TRBV6-2 or TRBV6-3 and TRBJ2-2; D is tentatively TRBD1 or TRBD2 (5 bases each). Germline lookup yields CDR1 MNHEY and CDR2 SVGEGT. The CDR3 spans 14 residues. Trimming cost V 4 bases and J 3 bases, with 9 bases left between them. In DNA, the CDR3 is TGTGCCAGCAGTTGGGACGGGTACACCGGGGAGCTGTTTTTT. This translates into CASSWDGYTGELFF.

This clonotype was recorded many times. The rearrangement links TRBV6-1 to TRBJ2-5, with TRBD2 matching over 15 bases. V lost 5 bases, J lost 4 bases, and 2 bases stayed unmatched. CDR1 MNHNS and CDR2 SASEGT come from the germline V gene. This CDR3 region has 15 residues. The CDR3 spells CASSRTSGRGETQYF. DNA of the CDR3: TGTGCCAGCAGTCGGACTAGCGGGAGGGGAGAGACCCAGTACTTC.

This clonotype has a count of ten or more. The V call is TRBV4-2, the J call TRBJ2-2; the D is unclear. Trimming pared 1 base from V and 6 bases from J, leaving 9 bases between. CDR1 and CDR2 from the germline V gene are LGHNA and YNFKEQ. CDR3 length: 14 amino acids. CDR3 sequence: CASSQVGPPGELFF. The CDR3 coding sequence is TGTGCCAGCAGCCAAGTCGGCCCCCCCGGGGAGCTGTTTTTT.

This clonotype was detected a few times. The V gene is TRBV4-3, the J gene TRBJ1-2, with unresolved D. The CDR3 is made up of 18 amino acids. Germline CDR1 reads LGHNA; CDR2 reads YSLEER. Trimming left V 3 bases short and J 2 bases short, with 22 bases between. CDR3 nucleotide sequence: TGCGCCAGCAGCCACGCCTATAATCAGCCTCATCTGAACTATGGCTACACCTTC. Its protein product is CASSHAYNQPHLNYGYTF.

This clonotype was counted ten times or more. This CDR3 is CASSRLAGVYNEQFF. CDR3 coding DNA: TGTGCCAGCAGCCGACTAGCGGGGGTATACAATGAGCAGTTCTTC. The chain employs TRBV6-1 and TRBJ2-1; 12 bases line up with TRBD2. V shed 6 bases, J shed 4 bases, and the junction held 4 bases outside the gene matches. The germline gives CDR1 MNHNS, CDR2 SASEGT. The CDR3 has 15 residues.

This clonotype was counted at least ten times. The chain carries TRBV7-2 and TRBJ1-6, with D hard to call. V shed 6 bases and J shed 5 bases, with 17 bases lying between them. The CDR3 sequence is 16 residues long. Germline CDR1 reads SGHTA; CDR2 reads FQGNSA. The CDR3 DNA sequence: TGTGCCAGCAGAGAGCGGGGTGGTAGAGATAATTCACCCCTCCACTTT. Protein: CASRERGGRDNSPLHF. The full variable domain, completed using reference TRBV7-2 and TRBJ1-6, is GAGVSQSPSNKVTEKGKDVELRCDPISGHTALYWYRQSLGQGLEFLIYFQGNSAPDKSGLPSDRFSAERTGGSVSTLTIQRTQQEDSAVYLCASRERGGRDNSPLHFGNGTRLTVT.

The rearrangement links TRBV2 to TRBJ2-5, with TRBD1 as a possible D gene (6 bases). The CDR3 consists of 14 residues. Germline CDR1 is SNHLY and CDR2 is FYNNEI. V lost 3 bases, J lost 7 bases, and 15 bases lay in between. CDR3 sequence: CASSETGTSGTQYF. CDR3 bases: TGTGCCAGCAGTGAGACAGGCACCTCCGGGACCCAGTACTTC.